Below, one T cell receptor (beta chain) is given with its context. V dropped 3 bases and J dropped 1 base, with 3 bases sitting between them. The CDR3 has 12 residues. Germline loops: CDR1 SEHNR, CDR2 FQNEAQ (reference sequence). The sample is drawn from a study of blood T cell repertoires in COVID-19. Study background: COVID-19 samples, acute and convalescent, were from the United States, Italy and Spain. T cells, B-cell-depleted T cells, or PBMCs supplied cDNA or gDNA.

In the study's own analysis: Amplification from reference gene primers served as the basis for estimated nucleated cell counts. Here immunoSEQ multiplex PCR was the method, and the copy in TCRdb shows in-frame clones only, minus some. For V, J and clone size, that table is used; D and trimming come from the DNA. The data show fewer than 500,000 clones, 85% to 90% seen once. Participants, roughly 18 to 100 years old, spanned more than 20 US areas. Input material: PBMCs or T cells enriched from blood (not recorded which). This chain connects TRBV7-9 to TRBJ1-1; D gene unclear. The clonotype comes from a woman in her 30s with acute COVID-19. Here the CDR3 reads CASSFQNTEAFF. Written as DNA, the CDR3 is TGTGCCAGCAGCTTTCAGAACACTGAAGCTTTCTTT.